This is a list of T cell receptor beta chains from one sample in a study of T-cell memory formation after mild COVID-19. TCRdb re-derived calls from the 5' RACE reads in MiXCR, one entry per CDR3 protein. Of 11,000 to 15,000 distinct CDR3 sequences listed, about 21% are singletons. The sequencing input was PBMCs or a T cell subset sorted from them (not recorded which). The receptor set was obtained from an adult woman who had mild COVID-19 (a few samples of this study predate the infection). Cell type and time point are not known. Both conserved end residues are part of each CDR3. The D gene is left open where the match is weak. Size is stated for part of the rows, as once, few or many counts, or as a class when the clone is expanded.

cdr3_aa: CASKTGGASDNEQFF; cdr3_nt: TGTGCCAGCAAAACGGGGGGGGCCTCGGACAATGAGCAGTTCTTC; j_call: TRBJ2-1; v_call: TRBV6-5; cdr3_length: 15; d_call: TRBD2; clone_size: many
cdr3_aa: CASSLYVGVNSPLHF; cdr3_nt: TGTGCCAGCAGTTTGTACGTGGGGGTTAATTCACCCCTCCACTTT; j_call: TRBJ1-6; v_call: TRBV12-3/TRBV12-4; cdr3_length: 15; d_call: -; clone_size: many
cdr3_aa: CASSQDDNSYSYEQYF; cdr3_nt: TGTGCCAGCAGCCAAGATGACAACTCATACTCCTACGAGCAGTACTTC; j_call: TRBJ2-7; v_call: TRBV3-1; cdr3_length: 16; d_call: -; clone_size: many
cdr3_aa: CATSRDLTVTGRETGANVLTF; cdr3_nt: TGTGCCACCAGCAGAGATTTGACAGTGACAGGACGGGAGACAGGGGCCAACGTCCTGACTTTC; j_call: TRBJ2-6; v_call: TRBV15; cdr3_length: 21; d_call: -; clone_size: many
cdr3_aa: CASSLGTGAGEKLFF; cdr3_nt: TGCGCCAGCAGCTTGGGTACGGGTGCCGGTGAAAAACTGTTTTTT; j_call: TRBJ1-4; v_call: TRBV5-1; cdr3_length: 15; d_call: -; clone_size: many
cdr3_aa: CASAGWKNQPQHF; cdr3_nt: TGTGCCAGCGCTGGGTGGAAGAATCAGCCCCAGCATTTT; j_call: TRBJ1-5; v_call: TRBV27; cdr3_length: 13; d_call: -; clone_size: many
cdr3_aa: CATSEQLAGSYNEQFF; cdr3_nt: TGTGCCACCAGTGAACAACTAGCGGGATCTTACAATGAGCAGTTCTTC; j_call: TRBJ2-1; v_call: TRBV24-1; cdr3_length: 16; d_call: TRBD2; clone_size: many
cdr3_aa: CASSRWGDLNTEAFF; cdr3_nt: TGTGCCAGCAGCCGGTGGGGGGACCTGAACACTGAAGCTTTCTTT; j_call: TRBJ1-1; v_call: TRBV5-5; cdr3_length: 15; d_call: -; clone_size: many
cdr3_aa: CASSMGPEGYGYTF; cdr3_nt: TGTGCCAGCAGCATGGGCCCGGAAGGCTATGGCTACACCTTC; j_call: TRBJ1-2; v_call: TRBV7-2; cdr3_length: 14; d_call: -; clone_size: many
cdr3_aa: CASSQDGLAGGYNEQFF; cdr3_nt: TGTGCCAGCAGCCAAGATGGACTAGCGGGAGGGTACAATGAGCAGTTCTTC; j_call: TRBJ2-1; v_call: TRBV3-1; cdr3_length: 17; d_call: TRBD2; clone_size: many
cdr3_aa: CASSFETGAYGYTF; cdr3_nt: TGTGCCAGCAGCTTCGAGACAGGGGCCTATGGCTACACCTTC; j_call: TRBJ1-2; v_call: TRBV7-9; cdr3_length: 14; d_call: TRBD1; clone_size: many
cdr3_aa: CSARGGAISTEAFF; cdr3_nt: TGCAGTGCTAGAGGGGGGGCCATATCTACTGAAGCTTTCTTT; j_call: TRBJ1-1; v_call: TRBV20-1; cdr3_length: 14; d_call: -; clone_size: many
cdr3_aa: CASSQAHRATDTQYF; cdr3_nt: TGCGCCAGCAGCCAAGCCCACAGGGCCACAGATACGCAGTATTTT; j_call: TRBJ2-3; v_call: TRBV4-1; cdr3_length: 15; d_call: -; clone_size: -
cdr3_aa: CASRQGGLGTDTQYF; cdr3_nt: TGTGCCAGCAGACAGGGAGGGTTGGGCACAGATACGCAGTATTTT; j_call: TRBJ2-3; v_call: TRBV7-9; cdr3_length: 15; d_call: -; clone_size: -
cdr3_aa: CARLPGLAGGSRGTDTQYF; cdr3_nt: TGTGCCAGGCTACCGGGACTAGCGGGGGGATCCCGTGGGACAGATACGCAGTATTTT; j_call: TRBJ2-3; v_call: TRBV7-7; cdr3_length: 19; d_call: TRBD2; clone_size: -
cdr3_aa: CASSLGVTGLNTEAFF; cdr3_nt: TGTGCCAGCAGCTTAGGGGTAACAGGGTTGAACACTGAAGCTTTCTTT; j_call: TRBJ1-1; v_call: TRBV7-6; cdr3_length: 16; d_call: -; clone_size: -
cdr3_aa: CASRRTSGSSYEQYF; cdr3_nt: TGTGCCAGCCGCAGGACTAGCGGGAGCTCCTACGAGCAGTACTTC; j_call: TRBJ2-7; v_call: TRBV25-1; cdr3_length: 15; d_call: TRBD2; clone_size: many
cdr3_aa: CSVIVSTEAFF; cdr3_nt: TGCAGCGTTATTGTGAGCACTGAAGCTTTCTTT; j_call: TRBJ1-1; v_call: TRBV29-1; cdr3_length: 11; d_call: -; clone_size: -
cdr3_aa: CASGLDAYEQYF; cdr3_nt: TGTGCTAGTGGTTTGGATGCATACGAGCAGTACTTC; j_call: TRBJ2-7; v_call: TRBV12-5; cdr3_length: 12; d_call: -; clone_size: many
cdr3_aa: CASSRLAGLSYEQYF; cdr3_nt: TGTGCCAGCAGTCGACTAGCGGGCCTTTCCTACGAGCAGTACTTC; j_call: TRBJ2-7; v_call: TRBV6-2/TRBV6-3; cdr3_length: 15; d_call: TRBD2; clone_size: many
cdr3_aa: CASTISGGIHSNQPQHF; cdr3_nt: TGTGCCAGTACTATTTCAGGGGGGATACATAGCAATCAGCCCCAGCATTTT; j_call: TRBJ1-5; v_call: TRBV19; cdr3_length: 17; d_call: TRBD1; clone_size: many
cdr3_aa: CASSSSGTGGSYEQYF; cdr3_nt: TGTGCCAGCAGTTCCTCCGGGACAGGGGGCTCCTACGAGCAGTACTTC; j_call: TRBJ2-7; v_call: TRBV12-3/TRBV12-4; cdr3_length: 16; d_call: TRBD1; clone_size: many
cdr3_aa: CASSYLAGAPGDTQYF; cdr3_nt: TGTGCCAGCAGTTACTTAGCGGGGGCCCCTGGCGATACGCAGTATTTT; j_call: TRBJ2-3; v_call: TRBV6-5; cdr3_length: 16; d_call: TRBD2; clone_size: many
cdr3_aa: CAISGVLYGYTF; cdr3_nt: TGTGCCATCAGTGGGGTTCTCTATGGCTACACCTTC; j_call: TRBJ1-2; v_call: TRBV10-3; cdr3_length: 12; d_call: -; clone_size: -